Below are 14 T cell receptor beta chains sequenced from a single sample in a study of cytomegalovirus exposure and HLA in healthy donors. Repertoires were generated with immunoSEQ multiplex PCR, while TCRdb's copy carries only in-frame clones and drops some. The repertoire holds roughly 220,000 clones, with about 93% as singletons. Sequencing used PBMCs. The receptors originated from a woman younger than 30 in good health and CMV-seronegative.

V is TRBV5-1 and J is TRBJ1-4; maybe TRBD1 (6 bases). V shed 4 bases and J shed 8 bases, with 18 bases lying between them. The CDR3 spans 15 residues. Germline V gene lookup returns CDR1 SGHRS and CDR2 YFSETQ. The CDR3 protein is CASSGAGTPGEKLFF. Written as DNA, the CDR3 is TGCGCCAGCAGCGGCGCCGGGACACCGGGGGAAAAACTGTTTTTT.

The chain couples TRBV28 to TRBJ1-5, with TRBD1 identical over 8 bases. V shed 7 bases and J 7 bases; nucleotides not matched to a gene: 9. Per the germline V gene, CDR1 is MDHEN and CDR2 is SYDVKM. CDR3 length: 14 amino acids. CDR3 loop: CASTRQGAGQPQHF. The CDR3 region has the DNA TGTGCCAGCACCCGCCAGGGGGCTGGCCAGCCCCAGCATTTT.

The chain carries TRBV6-1 and TRBJ1-2, with 8 positions matching TRBD1. This CDR3 spans 15 amino acids. CDR1 and CDR2 from the germline V gene are MNHNS and SASEGT. The trim removed 5 bases at V and 5 bases at J, leaving 10 bases unmatched. The CDR3 reads CASSKHVTGEYGYTF. CDR3 DNA sequence: TGTGCCAGCAGTAAACACGTGACAGGGGAGTATGGCTACACCTTC.

This chain links TRBV2 with TRBJ2-7; 9 bases line up with TRBD1. There are 15 residues in the CDR3. Germline assignment: CDR1 SNHLY and CDR2 FYNNEI. The J segment lost 6 bases and the V segment lost 4 bases, leaving 10 bases of the junction unmatched. DNA for the CDR3: TGTGCCAGCAGTGGGGGCGGGACAGGGTCCCTCGAGCAGTACTTC. Translating gives CASSGGGTGSLEQYF. Drawing the rest from reference TRBV2 and TRBJ2-7, the complete variable domain is EPEVTQTPSHQVTQMGQEVILRCVPISNHLYFYWYRQILGQKVEFLVSFYNNEISEKSEIFDDQFSVERPDGSNFTLKIRSTKLEDSAMYFCASSGGGTGSLEQYFGPGTRLTVT.

The chain recombines TRBV10-1 with TRBJ2-5, with TRBD2 matching 7 bases. V lost 2 bases to trimming and J lost 3 bases; unmatched junction nucleotides: 0. Germline-derived CDR1 and CDR2 are WNHNN and SYGVQD (reference sequence). The CDR3 totals 13 residues. DNA for the CDR3: TGCGCCAGCAGTGAGCGGGGGGAAGAGACCCAGTACTTC. Residues: CASSERGEETQYF.

V gene TRBV15 combines with J gene TRBJ1-4; no reliable D call. CDR1 is LNHNV and CDR2 is YYDKDF in the germline V gene (reference sequence). The CDR3 length is 16 residues. V lost 1 base, J lost 0 bases, and 9 bases lay in between. The CDR3 sequence is CATSRGYTTTNEKLFF. The DNA of the CDR3 is TGTGCCACCAGCAGAGGTTACACAACAACTAATGAAAAACTGTTTTTT.

The chain links TRBV28 to TRBJ1-5; D may be TRBD1 (6 bases). V was trimmed by 1 base and J by 2 bases, leaving 21 bases between them. Germline-derived CDR1 and CDR2 are MDHEN and SYDVKM. The CDR3 contains 19 residues. CDR3 nucleotides: TGTGCCAGCAGTTTATTAACAGGGCGGGGGACCTGGGGCAATCAGCCCCAGCATTTT. As protein: CASSLLTGRGTWGNQPQHF.

This rearrangement joins TRBV27 to TRBJ2-2; weak D call: TRBD2 (7 bases). Trimming stripped 3 bases from V and 6 bases from J, with 11 bases between. This CDR3 comprises 14 residues. Germline V CDR1 and CDR2: MNHEY, SMNVEV (reference sequence). The CDR3 reads CASSFGGAAGELFF. The DNA of the CDR3 is TGTGCCAGCAGTTTTGGGGGGGCCGCCGGGGAGCTGTTTTTT.

The V call is TRBV10-3, the J call TRBJ2-1; the match to TRBD2 covers 8 bases. This CDR3 has 16 residues. CDR1 is ENHRY, CDR2 SYGVKD, per germline. V was clipped by 2 bases and J by 4 bases; unmatched bases: 7. Written as DNA, the CDR3 is TGTGCCATCAGTGAGAGAGTAGCGGGACTATACAATGAGCAGTTCTTC. This codes for CAISERVAGLYNEQFF.

The J gene is TRBJ2-1, the V gene TRBV10-3; 7 bases line up with TRBD2. CDR3 length: 13 amino acids. Losses at the gene ends were 11 bases for V and 5 bases for J; bases not matched to a gene: 9. Germline CDR1 is ENHRY and CDR2 is SYGVKD. Here the CDR3 DNA reads TGTGCCTTCGGACCTAGCGGCGACAATGAGCAGTTCTTC. Amino acids: CAFGPSGDNEQFF.

This clone was observed a single time. The chain combines TRBV6-5 with TRBJ1-6, with D unresolved. The ends were cut back, 6 bases at V and 0 bases at J, with 6 bases in the middle. Germline CDR1 reads MNHEY; CDR2 reads SVGAGI. The CDR3 is 14 amino acids. CDR3 in DNA: TGTGCCAGCAGCCGGAGCTCCTATAATTCACCCCTCCACTTT. Translating it yields CASSRSSYNSPLHF.

The J gene is TRBJ1-1, the V gene TRBV28; D unresolved. CDR1 is MDHEN and CDR2 is SYDVKM in the germline V gene. Deletions cut 4 bases from V and 5 bases from J, with 5 bases between. This CDR3 is built from 11 residues. In nucleotides, the CDR3 is TGTGCCAGCAGTTCAGGTACTGAAGCTTTCTTT. Translating gives CASSSGTEAFF.

The chain has TRBV30 and TRBJ1-1; D may be TRBD1 (6 bases). This CDR3 is built from 14 residues. The V gene lost 0 bases and the J gene lost 4 bases, with 12 bases spanning the gap. Germline loops: CDR1 GTSNPN, CDR2 SVGIG (reference sequence). CDR3: CAWSVRGLGTEAFF. DNA of the CDR3: TGTGCCTGGAGTGTGCGGGGGCTAGGCACTGAAGCTTTCTTT.

The CDR3 sequence: CASSLVTSEQYF. CDR3 nucleotides: TGTGCCAGCAGCTTAGTGACTAGCGAGCAGTACTTC. The rearrangement links TRBV7-9 to TRBJ2-7; TRBD2 is a possible D gene (6 bases). Germline lookup yields CDR1 SEHNR and CDR2 FQNEAQ (reference sequence). The CDR3 extends over 12 amino acids. Deletions cut 1 base from V and 6 bases from J, with 7 bases between.